The T cell receptor (beta chain) under discussion was sequenced for a study of shared clonotypes between healthy human individuals. Under the authors' procedure: ImmunoSEQ output lacked quality scores and full-length reads, limiting matched filtering. Sequencing was performed with immunoSEQ multiplex PCR; in TCRdb, only in-frame clones are kept and a portion is missing. Clone size and V and J calls were adopted from that table, with D and trimming inferred from the DNA. The repertoire holds about 2 million clones, with approximately 94% as singletons. CD8 cells classed as naive were CD45RO-negative and positively selected for CCR7, excluding terminally differentiated effector memory CD45RA+ cells. The CDR3 consists of 12 residues. Per germline, CDR1 SEHNR and CDR2 FQNEAQ (reference sequence). The ends lost 4 bases at V and 4 bases at J; junction bases unmatched: 1. As regards this clone: Other DNA sequences of this sample code for an identical CDR3.

The chain has TRBV7-9 and TRBJ2-7; TRBD1 matches 7 bases. Sequencing was carried out using naive CD8+ T cells sorted from blood. This clonotype was obtained from a man between 18 and 29 years old in good health. The CDR3 is CASSSQGYEQYF. The DNA for the CDR3 is TGTGCCAGCAGCTCACAGGGGTACGAGCAGTACTTC. Using reference TRBV7-9 and TRBJ2-7 for the parts outside the CDR3, the full variable domain is DTGVSQNPRHKITKRGQNVTFRCDPISEHNRLYWYRQTLGQGPEFLTYFQNEAQLEKSRLLSDRFSAERPKGSFSTLEIQRTEQGDSAMYLCASSSQGYEQYFGPGTRLTVT.